The next 3 T cell receptor beta chains were all read from a single sample in a study of T-cell reconstitution after alpha-beta-depleted transplantation in children. Library preparation (for TCRbeta) was performed with unique molecular identifiers. TCRdb re-derived calls from the PCR reads in MiXCR, one entry per CDR3 protein. The sample comprises roughly 120,000 distinct CDR3 sequences, roughly 23% of which are singletons, and over 9.5% rests with the top ten. The sample consisted of PBMCs, mostly from graft donor cells, taken 180 days after TCRalphabeta/CD19-depleted stem cell transplant. These receptors were taken from a male patient aged 2 to 9 who had a stem cell transplant for chronic granulomatous disease, so the T cells may come from the graft donor.

Ten or more counts support this clonotype. The rearrangement links TRBV27 to TRBJ2-7; D is possibly TRBD1 (6 bases). Germline V gene sequence: CDR1 MNHEY, CDR2 SMNVEV (reference sequence). Trimming removed 6 bases at V and 6 bases at J, with 9 bases between. CDR3 length: 11 residues. The DNA of the CDR3 is TGTGCCAGCAGGCACAGGGCCGAGCAGTACTTC. This gives the protein CASRHRAEQYF.

A word on this clonotype: A much larger clone is a single base away; this may be a read error. V usage is TRBV25-1 and J usage is TRBJ2-4; D tentatively fits TRBD1 or TRBD2 (5 bases each). CDR1 is MGHDK and CDR2 is SYGVNS in the germline V gene. There are 13 residues in the CDR3. Written as DNA, the CDR3 is TGTGCCAGCAGTGTTCCAGGGAGCAACAGTCAGTACTTC. Protein sequence: CASSVPGSNSQYF.

The chain recombines TRBV11-1 with TRBJ2-5; D is unresolved. The CDR3 has 13 residues. Germline assignment: CDR1 SGHAT and CDR2 FQDESV (reference sequence). V gave up 3 bases and J gave up 5 bases, with 10 bases separating them. CDR3 loop: CASSLKGPETQYF. The DNA for the CDR3 is TGTGCCAGCAGCTTGAAAGGGCCCGAGACCCAGTACTTC.